The 21 T cell receptor beta chains in this list originate from one sample, sequenced in a study of CD8 T cells in Susac syndrome. The RNA, roughly 0.5 to 1 ug, was put through reverse transcription using random hexamers. MiXCR, applied by TCRdb to the immunoSEQ multiplex PCR reads, yields one record per CDR3 protein. Of fewer than 200,000 distinct CDR3 sequences listed, roughly 92% are singletons. Sequencing used CD4+ T cells from PBMCs. All receptors come from a human donor with Susac syndrome.

The genes are TRBV30 and TRBJ2-3; 8 bases agree with TRBD2. Losses at the gene ends were 2 bases for V and 0 bases for J; bases not matched to a gene: 4. Germline V gives CDR1 GTSNPN, CDR2 SVGIG (reference sequence). The CDR3 extends over 15 amino acids. CDR3 sequence (DNA): TGTGCCTGGAGTCGGGCTAGCGGGAGCACAGATACGCAGTATTTT. Translation gives CAWSRASGSTDTQYF.

The chain recombines TRBV30 with TRBJ1-1; maybe TRBD1 (6 bases). CDR1 and CDR2 from the germline V gene are GTSNPN and SVGIG (reference sequence). The ends were cut back, 3 bases at V and 11 bases at J, with 13 bases in the middle. The CDR3 spans 11 residues. CDR3 sequence (DNA): TGTGCCTGGAGGGACAGTAGCAGCGCTTTCTTT. Translation gives CAWRDSSSAFF. Full variable domain (outside the CDR3, taken from reference TRBV30 and TRBJ1-1): SQTIHQWPATLVQPVGSPLSLECTVEGTSNPNLYWYRQAAGRGLQLLFYSVGIGQISSEVPQNLSASRPQDRQFILSSKKLLLSDSGFYLCAWRDSSSAFFGQGTRLTVV.

V gene TRBV27 combines with J gene TRBJ2-7; D may be TRBD2 (6 bases). Germline lookup yields CDR1 MNHEY and CDR2 SMNVEV (reference sequence). The CDR3 covers 14 residues. Deletions cut 8 bases from V and 4 bases from J, with 18 bases between. This CDR3 reads CASGRQLGGYEQYF. For the CDR3, the DNA is TGTGCCAGCGGGCGGCAGCTGGGGGGATACGAGCAGTACTTC.

The V gene is TRBV20-1, the J gene TRBJ1-2; 8 nucleotides line up with TRBD1. The germline V gene encodes CDR1 DFQATT and CDR2 SNEGSKA (reference sequence). This CDR3 has 15 residues. The V segment lost 5 bases and the J segment 4 bases; nucleotides outside the gene matches: 12. CDR3 in amino acids: CSARQSGGAPYGYTF. In nucleotides, the CDR3 is TGCAGTGCTCGTCAATCAGGGGGCGCTCCCTATGGCTACACCTTC.

The chain is built from TRBV10-3 and TRBJ1-2; a weak D match, TRBD1 (6 bases). With 3 bases removed from V and 4 bases from J, the gap between germline ends came to 9 bases. Germline loops: CDR1 ENHRY, CDR2 SYGVKD. This CDR3 has 13 amino acids. The CDR3 coding sequence is TGTGCCATCAGTGAACAGGGATTCTATGGCTACACCTTC. As protein: CAISEQGFYGYTF.

The rearrangement joins TRBV20-1 to TRBJ2-5; possibly TRBD1 for D (6 bases). Germline CDR1 is DFQATT and CDR2 is SNEGSKA (reference sequence). This CDR3 is built from 14 residues. Trimming removed 4 bases from V and 1 base from J, with 13 bases in between. This chain's CDR3 is CSANPRGSQETQYF. The CDR3 region has the DNA TGCAGTGCTAACCCTAGGGGGTCCCAAGAGACCCAGTACTTC.

In its sample, this clonotype was seen a few times. The chain joins TRBV6-5 to TRBJ2-7; D is unclear. Trimming cost V 2 bases and J 1 base, with 9 bases left between them. The CDR3 is 14 residues long. Looked up from germline, CDR1 is MNHEY and CDR2 is SVGAGI. CDR3 nucleotides: TGTGCCAGCAGTTACGCGGACGGTTCCTACGAGCAGTACTTC. Protein: CASSYADGSYEQYF.

The rearrangement links TRBV30 to TRBJ2-4; the D is unclear. The CDR3 extends over 15 amino acids. Germline loops: CDR1 GTSNPN, CDR2 SVGIG (reference sequence). The V end lost 1 base, the J end lost 0 bases, and 10 bases lay between the germline ends. CDR3 coding DNA: TGTGCCTGGAGTGGTCCTGGGGTAGCCAAAAACATTCAGTACTTC. Translating it yields CAWSGPGVAKNIQYF.

This clonotype was detected many times. CDR3: CASSLDRGVETQYF. The CDR3 bases are TGTGCCAGCAGCTTGGATAGGGGGGTAGAGACCCAGTACTTC. The chain links TRBV5-5 to TRBJ2-5; D is tentatively TRBD1 or TRBD2 (6 bases each). Trimming took 0 bases from V and 4 from J, leaving 10 bases between them. CDR3 length: 14 amino acids. Germline lookup yields CDR1 SGHKS and CDR2 YYEKEE (reference sequence).

The rearrangement uses TRBV29-1 and TRBJ2-1, with D maybe TRBD2 (6 bases). The CDR3 has 10 residues. V was trimmed by 7 bases and J by 10 bases, leaving 11 bases between them. From germline, CDR1 is SQVTM and CDR2 ANQGSEA. The CDR3, as DNA: TGCAGCGCTGGGCGGGAAGAGCAGTTCTTC. Translated: CSAGREEQFF.

The chain links TRBV29-1 to TRBJ1-1; maybe TRBD1 (5 bases). Trimming took off 7 bases at V and 5 bases at J, with 8 bases between the two ends. Germline V gives CDR1 SQVTM, CDR2 ANQGSEA. CDR3 size: 10 residues. The CDR3 here is CSGGGTEAFF. In nucleotides, the CDR3 is TGCAGCGGTGGGGGGACTGAAGCTTTCTTT.

The rearrangement links TRBV20-1 to TRBJ2-3; 9 positions agree with TRBD2. Trimming cost V 1 base and J 1 base; bases outside gene matches: 3. The CDR3 contains 15 residues. Germline V gene sequence: CDR1 DFQATT, CDR2 SNEGSKA (reference sequence). The CDR3 nucleotides are TGCAGTGCTAGAGTGGCTAGCGGGGGCACAGATACGCAGTATTTT. This codes for CSARVASGGTDTQYF.

This sequence joins TRBV4-3 and TRBJ1-5; D unclear. CDR1 is LGHNA, CDR2 YSLEER, per germline. The CDR3 has 16 residues. Trimming pared 0 bases from V and 6 bases from J, leaving 15 bases between. The CDR3 bases are TGCGCCAGCAGCCAAGATACGAGGGCTGGAAGTCAGCCCCAGCATTTT. It yields the protein CASSQDTRAGSQPQHF.

The chain is built from TRBV12-3 or TRBV12-4 and TRBJ2-3; 10 bases agree with TRBD2. V shed 6 bases and J 6 bases; nucleotides not matched to a gene: 6. CDR3 length equals 14 residues. The CDR3 DNA sequence: TGTGCCAGCAGACCCGGACTAGCGGTGGATACGCAGTATTTT. Amino acids: CASRPGLAVDTQYF.

The chain couples TRBV29-1 to TRBJ1-4; D gene unclear. CDR3 length: 13 residues. Trimming shortened V by 4 bases and J by 6 bases, and 12 bases separated the two germline ends. Germline V lookup: CDR1 SQVTM, CDR2 ANQGSEA. CDR3 protein: CSVVAQSHEKLFF. The CDR3 DNA sequence: TGCAGCGTTGTTGCTCAGTCCCATGAAAAACTGTTTTTT. Full variable domain (missing parts from reference TRBV29-1 and TRBJ1-4): SAVISQKPSRDICQRGTSLTIQCQVDSQVTMMFWYRQQPGQSLTLIATANQGSEATYESGFVIDKFPISRPNLTFSTLTVSNMSPEDSSIYLCSVVAQSHEKLFFGSGTQLSVL.

The V and J genes are TRBV7-9 and TRBJ2-3, with no clear D. CDR3 length equals 15 residues. Trimming cost V 3 bases and J 5 bases, with 15 bases left between them. CDR1 SEHNR and CDR2 FQNEAQ come from the germline V gene (reference sequence). The DNA of the CDR3 is TGTGCCAGCAGCTTTAGGGATTTTCCGAGAGATACGCAGTATTTT. It is translated as CASSFRDFPRDTQYF.

The chain links TRBV18 to TRBJ2-2; D perhaps matches TRBD1 (6 bases). Trimming pared 5 bases from V and 2 bases from J, leaving 15 bases between. The CDR3 covers 16 residues. Germline-derived CDR1 and CDR2 are KGHSH and LQKENI. The CDR3 loop is CASSSLDRGNTGELFF. DNA of the CDR3: TGTGCCAGCTCATCCCTGGACAGAGGCAACACCGGGGAGCTGTTTTTT.

This rearrangement joins TRBV3-1 to TRBJ1-6; D not resolved. Germline V gene sequence: CDR1 LGHDT, CDR2 YNNKEL (reference sequence). This CDR3 contains 15 residues. V dropped 6 bases and J dropped 7 bases, with 16 bases sitting between them. For the CDR3, the DNA is TGTGCCAGCAGTCGCCGGGCCGAGAGGAATTCACCCCTCCACTTT. Protein: CASSRRAERNSPLHF.

The V call is TRBV24-1, the J call TRBJ1-5; 7 positions agree with TRBD1. V shed 4 bases, J shed 1 base, and the junction held 6 bases outside the gene matches. Per the germline V gene, CDR1 is KGHDR and CDR2 is SFDVKD. The CDR3 contains 16 residues. In DNA, the CDR3 is TGTGCCACCAGTGACGTCGACAGGGTAAGCAATCAGCCCCAGCATTTT. Translation gives CATSDVDRVSNQPQHF.

V usage is TRBV13 and J usage is TRBJ1-2; TRBD1 matches 10 bases. The CDR3 totals 14 residues. CDR1 and CDR2 (germline): PRHDT, FYEKMQ (reference sequence). The V gene end was trimmed by 4 bases and the J gene end by 6 bases; junction bases not matched to a gene: 5. The CDR3 DNA reads TGTGCCAGCAGCTGGGACAGGGGAAACAATGGCTACACCTTC. It codes for CASSWDRGNNGYTF. Full variable domain (rest looked up from reference TRBV13 and TRBJ1-2): AAGVIQSPRHLIKEKRETATLKCYPIPRHDTVYWYQQGPGQDPQFLISFYEKMQSDKGSIPDRFSAQQFSDYHSELNMSSLELGDSALYFCASSWDRGNNGYTFGSGTRLTVV.

The genes are TRBV25-1 and TRBJ1-3; TRBD1 aligns across 9 bases. V shed 5 bases and J 7 bases; nucleotides not matched to a gene: 6. The CDR3 is 14 residues long. Germline loops: CDR1 MGHDK, CDR2 SYGVNS. The CDR3 nucleotides read TGTGCCAGCAGTCACACAGGGGGCACGAACACCATATATTTT. Translation gives CASSHTGGTNTIYF.